Sequencing of this T cell receptor (beta chain) was carried out in a study of blood T cell repertoires in COVID-19. Study-wide background: Acute and convalescent COVID-19 specimens originated in the United States, Italy and Spain. Sample material is recorded as cDNA or gDNA derived from T cells, B-cell-depleted T cells, or PBMCs.

Authors' processing steps: The assay estimated nucleated cells by amplifying reference gene primers. The assay was immunoSEQ multiplex PCR, and TCRdb's table has in-frame clones only and misses some. V, J and clone size reflect that table, while D and trimming were determined from the DNA. This table has tens of thousands of clones, around 91% appearing once. Germline V lookup: CDR1 LGHNA, CDR2 YSLEER. This CDR3 has 14 amino acids. The trim removed 3 bases at V and 7 bases at J, leaving 1 base unmatched. The receptor comes from a man between 65 and 80 years old with active or convalescent COVID-19. The sample taken for sequencing was peripheral blood. The rearrangement joins TRBV4-3 to TRBJ2-3, with 13 bases that match TRBD2. CDR3 protein: CASSQTSGGYTQYF. Here the CDR3 DNA reads TGCGCCAGCAGCCAGACTAGCGGGGGGTATACGCAGTATTTT.